A selection of T cell receptor beta chains follows, all from one sample in a study of blood T cell repertoires in COVID-19. The protocol was immunoSEQ multiplex PCR, while the TCRdb copy is restricted to in-frame clones and leaves out a portion. This sample has about 100,000 clones, with 80% found just once. The sample consisted of peripheral blood. The receptor source for this set is a human donor in a cohort sampled during active COVID-19. CDR3s include the opening cysteine and the closing phenylalanine or tryptophan. The D gene is left open where the match is weak. The listing skips clone size in some rows; elsewhere it reads once, few, many or a size class.

abundance	d_gene	v_gene	j_gene	CDR3nt	CDR3aa
NA	NA	TRBV6-5	TRBJ2-1	TGTGCCAGCAGAGCCGGGGGTCGTGAGCAGTTCTTC	CASRAGGREQFF
NA	NA	TRBV6-5	TRBJ1-2	TGTGCCAGCAGTTACATGAGAGGCCAAAACACCTTC	CASSYMRGQNTF
many	NA	TRBV6-6	TRBJ2-2	TGTGCCAGCAGTCGGGACACTCCGAACACCGGGGAGCTGTTTTTT	CASSRDTPNTGELFF
NA	NA	TRBV2	TRBJ1-1	TGTGCCAGCAGTGCCCCCTTGAACACTGAAGCTTTCTTT	CASSAPLNTEAFF
few	TRBD1	TRBV19	TRBJ1-4	TGTGCCAGTAGAGACAGGGGGCACACAACTAATGAAAAACTGTTTTTT	CASRDRGHTTNEKLFF
NA	TRBD1	TRBV2	TRBJ2-3	TGTGCCAGCAGCGATGCCGGGACAGGGTGGACAGATACGCAGTATTTT	CASSDAGTGWTDTQYF
NA	NA	TRBV6-5	TRBJ1-1	TGTGCCAGCAGGGACAGTTCTAGGGGTGAAGCTTTCTTT	CASRDSSRGEAFF
NA	TRBD1	TRBV25-1	TRBJ1-2	TGTGCCACTCGGACAGGGAGGGATGGCTACACCTTC	CATRTGRDGYTF
NA	NA	TRBV21-1	TRBJ2-3	TGTGCCAGCAGCGCCCGAAAGGGGGGCACAGATACGCAGTATTTT	CASSARKGGTDTQYF
NA	NA	TRBV5-6	TRBJ2-1	TGTGCCAGCAGCTCGATTACCGTGAGCTCCTACAATGAGCAGTTCTTC	CASSSITVSSYNEQFF
NA	TRBD2	TRBV6-1	TRBJ2-1	TGTGCCAGCAGTGTCGGGACTACAAGTTTATACAATGAGCAGTTCTTC	CASSVGTTSLYNEQFF
NA	TRBD1	TRBV10-1	TRBJ2-7	TGCGCCAGCAGTCAAGGGGGCCAGGATTGGGAGCAGTACTTC	CASSQGGQDWEQYF
NA	NA	TRBV6-5	TRBJ2-4	TGTGCCAGCAGACCTTACTCAGGGGCGGGAAACATTCAGTACTTC	CASRPYSGAGNIQYF
NA	NA	TRBV28	TRBJ1-5	TGTGCCAGCAGGGTCAGTCTCAATCAGCCCCAGCATTTT	CASRVSLNQPQHF
NA	NA	TRBV11-2	TRBJ1-4	TGTGCCAGCAGCTTTCCAGGGGCTTACCTGTTTTTT	CASSFPGAYLFF
NA	NA	TRBV12-3/TRBV12-4	TRBJ2-7	TGTGCCAGCAAAAAATCCGACGAGCAGTACTTC	CASKKSDEQYF
NA	NA	TRBV6-1	TRBJ2-5	TGTGCCAGCAGTGAAGCCCCGGGGTGGGAGACCCAGTACTTC	CASSEAPGWETQYF
NA	NA	TRBV7-9	TRBJ1-5	TGTGCCAGCAGTCCGAGTCCAGGGTCGGACAATCAGCCCCAGCATTTT	CASSPSPGSDNQPQHF
NA	NA	TRBV15	TRBJ2-2	TGTGCCACCAGCAGGGACAGCGGAAACACCGGGGAGCTGTTTTTT	CATSRDSGNTGELFF
NA	NA	TRBV21-1	TRBJ1-5	TGTGCCAGCAGTCCCCCAGGGATTCGCAATCAGCCCCAGCATTTT	CASSPPGIRNQPQHF
NA	NA	TRBV19	TRBJ1-3	TGTGCCAGTAGTGAGATTGGAAACACCATATATTTT	CASSEIGNTIYF
NA	NA	TRBV3-1/TRBV3-2	TRBJ1-5	TGTGCCAGCAGCCAAGGGGGCGCCAAGCAGCCCCAGCATTTT	CASSQGGAKQPQHF